The present T cell receptor (beta chain) was sequenced within a study of blood T cell repertoires in COVID-19. For the study at large: PBMCs, B-cell-depleted T cells, or T cells were the source of the cDNA or gDNA that made up the material.

Some clones are missing from TCRdb's copy, which holds only in-frame ones; the method was immunoSEQ multiplex PCR. The profile shows about 26,000 clones, 92% of them singletons. The CDR3 loop spans 15 amino acids. The ends were cut back, 1 base at V and 11 bases at J, with 15 bases in the middle. CDR1 is SGHAT, CDR2 FQNNGV, per germline. The chain is built from TRBV11-2 and TRBJ1-6; D is perhaps TRBD1 (6 bases). The sequence was obtained from a human donor in a cohort sampled during active COVID-19. Sequenced sample: peripheral blood. The chain's CDR3 is CASSLAPGVLAPLHF. CDR3 nucleotide sequence: TGTGCCAGCAGCTTAGCCCCAGGGGTTTTAGCACCCCTCCACTTT.